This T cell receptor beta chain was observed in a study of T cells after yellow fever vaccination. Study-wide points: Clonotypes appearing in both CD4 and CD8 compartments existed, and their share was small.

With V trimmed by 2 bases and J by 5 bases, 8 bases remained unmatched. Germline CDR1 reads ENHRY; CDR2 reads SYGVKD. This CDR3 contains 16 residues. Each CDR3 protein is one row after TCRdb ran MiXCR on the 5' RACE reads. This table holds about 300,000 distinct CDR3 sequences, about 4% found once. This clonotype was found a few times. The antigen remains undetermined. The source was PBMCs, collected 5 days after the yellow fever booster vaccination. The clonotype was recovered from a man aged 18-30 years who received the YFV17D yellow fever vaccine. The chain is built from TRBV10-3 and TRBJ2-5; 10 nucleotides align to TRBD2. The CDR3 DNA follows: TGTGCCATCAGTGAGAAGCGGGGGGGTGTGGCGGAGACCCAGTACTTC. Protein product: CAISEKRGGVAETQYF.